A selection of T cell receptor beta chains follows, all from one sample in a study of OX40 agonist ivuxolimab in advanced cancers. Profiling relied on immunoSEQ multiplex PCR, and the TCRdb table lists in-frame clones only, not all of them. The repertoire holds about 92,000 clones, with roughly nine tenths as singletons. The sample here was CD4+ or CD8+ T cells sorted from blood, taken in a trial of the OX40 agonist ivuxolimab. Receptors originate from an adult with an advanced solid tumor such as melanoma, head and neck, liver or kidney cancer. CDR3s include the opening cysteine and the closing phenylalanine or tryptophan. A D gene is named only where the DNA matches it firmly. Clone size, where shown, is once, few, many, or a class for clones that have expanded.

TRBJ1-3 . TRBV9 . TGTGCCAGCAGCGTAGAACCAGGCTCTGGAAACACCATATATTTT CASSVEPGSGNTIYF
TRBJ2-5 TRBD2 TRBV30 . TGTGCCTGGAGGCGGGGGGAGACCCAGTACTTC CAWRRGETQYF
TRBJ2-7 . TRBV6-1 . TGTGCCAGCAGTGAAGGTTGGGGGGAATACGAGCAGTACTTC CASSEGWGEYEQYF
TRBJ2-1 . TRBV4-3 . TGCGCCAGCAGCCAAGAGGGGAGTGAGCAGTTCTTC CASSQEGSEQFF
TRBJ2-2 . TRBV6-6 few TGTGCCAGCAGTTACCTTCAGGGTACCGGAACCGGGGAGCTGTTTTTT CASSYLQGTGTGELFF
TRBJ2-2 . TRBV4-1 . TGCGCCAGCAGCCAAGGTTATGCCCAGAACACCGGGGAGCTGTTTTTT CASSQGYAQNTGELFF
TRBJ2-7 TRBD2 TRBV7-8 . TGTGCCAGCAGCTTCTTGGGACTAGCGGGAGGGGAGCAGTACTTC CASSFLGLAGGEQYF
TRBJ2-5 TRBD2 TRBV10-2 . TGCGCCAGCAAGGAGCGGGAGGCGGAGACCCAGTACTTC CASKEREAETQYF
TRBJ2-7 . TRBV2 few TGTGCCAGCAGTGAATCCCAGGGTCCCTACGAGCAGTACTTC CASSESQGPYEQYF
TRBJ1-4 . TRBV28 . TGTGCCATCTCAGACACCGGAGGGGGTCGGGAAAAACTGTTTTTT CAISDTGGGREKLFF
TRBJ2-4 . TRBV10-2 . TGCGCCAGCAGGTCGTCCGGCGAGGGAAACATTCAGTACTTC CASRSSGEGNIQYF
TRBJ2-1 . TRBV7-2 . TGTGCCAGCAGCCGGGACTTGAACGATGAGCAGTTCTTC CASSRDLNDEQFF
TRBJ2-5 TRBD2 TRBV7-2 . TGTGCCAGCACCCTCCCGGGAGGCCCCAAGACCCAGTACTTC CASTLPGGPKTQYF
TRBJ1-6 TRBD1 TRBV5-4 . TGTGCCAGCAGTGGGGACAGGGGGGCTTCACCCCTCCACTTT CASSGDRGASPLHF
TRBJ2-1 . TRBV4-1 . TGCGCCAGCAGCCAGGAAGCAGGTGTCTCCTACAATGAGCAGTTCTTC CASSQEAGVSYNEQFF
TRBJ2-7 TRBD2 TRBV5-4 . TGTGCCAGCACTCGAGGCGGGGGAGACGAGCAGTACTTC CASTRGGGDEQYF
TRBJ1-2 . TRBV4-1 few TGCGCCAGCAGCCAAGATCCCCCCATCCGCAACTATGGCTACACCTTC CASSQDPPIRNYGYTF
TRBJ2-1 TRBD2 TRBV14 . TGTGCCAGCAGCCAAGAACGGCTAGCGGGAGGCGGGATCTCCTACAATGAGCAGTTCTTC CASSQERLAGGGISYNEQFF
TRBJ1-5 . TRBV19 . TGTGCCAGTAGTTTAACCACCTCTTTTAATAGCAATCAGCCCCAGCATTTT CASSLTTSFNSNQPQHF
TRBJ2-3 TRBD2 TRBV6-1 . TGTGCCAGCAGCCCCGGACTAGTGGGAGATACGCAGTATTTT CASSPGLVGDTQYF
TRBJ1-4 . TRBV7-9 . TGTGCCAGCAGCTTAGCGGGCCAGCAAAATGAAAAACTGTTTTTT CASSLAGQQNEKLFF
TRBJ2-1 . TRBV7-3 . TGTGCCAGCAGCTTAGGACGCCACAATGAGCAGTTCTTC CASSLGRHNEQFF
TRBJ1-4 TRBD1 TRBV4-3 . TGCGCCAGCAGCCAAGACCCCCGGACAGGACGAAATGAAAAACTGTTTTTT CASSQDPRTGRNEKLFF
TRBJ2-7 . TRBV7-2 . TGTGCCAGCAGCTCAACAGCCGAGCAGTACTTC CASSSTAEQYF
TRBJ2-5 TRBD2 TRBV7-6 . TGTGCCAGCAGCCTACGACTAGCGCGGGGGGGAGAGACCCAGTACTTC CASSLRLARGGETQYF
TRBJ2-2 TRBD2 TRBV18 . TGTGCCAGCTCCTTAGGCCTAGCGGGGATGAACACCGGGGAGCTGTTTTTT CASSLGLAGMNTGELFF
TRBJ1-1 . TRBV11-3 . TGTGCCAGCAGCTTCAACGGAAACACTGAAGCTTTCTTT CASSFNGNTEAFF
TRBJ2-2 . TRBV5-1 . TGCGCCAGCAGCCCAGGACACGAGGGCCCCGGGGAGCTGTTTTTT CASSPGHEGPGELFF
TRBJ2-7 TRBD1 TRBV6-1 . TGTGCCAGCAATACTCTCCGGGACAGGGACGAGCAGTACTTC CASNTLRDRDEQYF
TRBJ2-5 . TRBV6-5 . TGTGCCAGCAGACCCAGGGGGGTCGGGGAGACCCAGTACTTC CASRPRGVGETQYF
TRBJ2-5 TRBD1 TRBV7-9 . TGTGCCAGCAGCACCCGGGACAGGGCGCAAGAGACCCAGTACTTC CASSTRDRAQETQYF
TRBJ2-5 . TRBV7-3 . TGTGCCAGCAGCCCAGGGGGGGGTCAAGAGACCCAGTACTTC CASSPGGGQETQYF
TRBJ2-2 . TRBV5-1 . TGCGCCAGCACCGATAGGTCCGCTGACACCGGGGAGCTGTTTTTT CASTDRSADTGELFF
TRBJ1-2 TRBD1 TRBV18 . TGTGCCAGCTCACCCGGGACAGGTGACCTATATGGCTACACCTTC CASSPGTGDLYGYTF
TRBJ2-4 . TRBV9 . TGTGCCAGCAGCGTATGGGGGAGTGGAGACATTCAGTACTTC CASSVWGSGDIQYF
TRBJ1-4 . TRBV4-3 once TGCGCCAGCAGCCAGAGGAGGCGGGGGGCAGGGGAAAAACTGTTTTTT CASSQRRRGAGEKLFF
TRBJ2-1 . TRBV11-2 . TGTGCCAGCAGCTTAGGCGAAGGGGTCAATGAGCAGTTCTTC CASSLGEGVNEQFF
TRBJ2-3 TRBD1 TRBV10-1 . TGCGCCAGCAGTGACGGGACAGGGAACCGGAGGGATACGCAGTATTTT CASSDGTGNRRDTQYF
TRBJ2-7 TRBD2 TRBV28 once TGTGCCAGCAGGTGGACTAGCGAAAAGCAGTACTTC CASRWTSEKQYF
TRBJ2-1 . TRBV7-9 . TGTGCCAGCAGCCTCAGGGGTGAGCAGTTCTTC CASSLRGEQFF
TRBJ2-1 TRBD1 TRBV5-1 once TGCGCCAGCAGCGCAGGGGGCAGTGAGCAGTTCTTC CASSAGGSEQFF
TRBJ2-7 . TRBV20-1 . TGCAGTGCTTTAGACAGCTACGAGCAGTACTTC CSALDSYEQYF
TRBJ2-5 . TRBV5-4 . TGTGCCAGCAGCTTGGGCAGGGGATCGGAGACCCAGTACTTC CASSLGRGSETQYF
TRBJ2-7 . TRBV11-2 . TGTGCCAGCAGCATTTACTACGAGCAGTACTTC CASSIYYEQYF
TRBJ2-5 . TRBV23-1 once TGCGCCAGCATGCCCCCAGCCCGGGACACCACGAGAGGGGAGACCCAGTACTTC CASMPPARDTTRGETQYF
TRBJ2-4 . TRBV7-2 . TGTGCCAGCAGCTTAGGGGGGCTCGTATGGAACATTCAGTACTTC CASSLGGLVWNIQYF
TRBJ1-2 . TRBV18 . TGTGCCAGCTCACCACCCCGTAGTGGCTACACCTTC CASSPPRSGYTF
TRBJ2-4 TRBD1 TRBV19 . TGTGCCAGTACCCGGACAGGGGGATGGGCCAAAAACATTCAGTACTTC CASTRTGGWAKNIQYF
TRBJ2-3 . TRBV15 . TGTGCCACCAGTAGACTTGCGGGGGCTTCGCAGTATTTT CATSRLAGASQYF
TRBJ1-1 . TRBV6-1 . TGTGCCAGCAGTGGACAGATGAACACTGAAGCTTTCTTT CASSGQMNTEAFF
TRBJ2-5 . TRBV7-8 . TGTGCCAGCAGCTTAGAGGCCCGTGGGGAGACCCAGTACTTC CASSLEARGETQYF
TRBJ2-3 . TRBV4-1 once TGCGCCAGCAGCCAACGGACCGCTAGCACAGATACGCAGTATTTT CASSQRTASTDTQYF
TRBJ1-1 . TRBV6-5 . TGTGCCAGCACCTTACTTGGGGGGAACACTGAAGCTTTCTTT CASTLLGGNTEAFF
TRBJ2-7 . TRBV4-3 once TGCGCCAGCAGCCAAGAAGGCCCTAGCGTCGCCTACGAGCAGTACTTC CASSQEGPSVAYEQYF
TRBJ2-1 . TRBV9 . TGTGCCAGCAGCGTAGTTAGCGGTGGGGATGAGCAGTTCTTC CASSVVSGGDEQFF
TRBJ2-7 . TRBV9 . TGTGCCAGCAGCGTAGGTGGAGGCTTTTCCTACGAGCAGTACTTC CASSVGGGFSYEQYF
TRBJ2-7 . TRBV11-3 . TGTGCCAGCAGCTTAGGATGGGGGGACGAGCAGTACTTC CASSLGWGDEQYF